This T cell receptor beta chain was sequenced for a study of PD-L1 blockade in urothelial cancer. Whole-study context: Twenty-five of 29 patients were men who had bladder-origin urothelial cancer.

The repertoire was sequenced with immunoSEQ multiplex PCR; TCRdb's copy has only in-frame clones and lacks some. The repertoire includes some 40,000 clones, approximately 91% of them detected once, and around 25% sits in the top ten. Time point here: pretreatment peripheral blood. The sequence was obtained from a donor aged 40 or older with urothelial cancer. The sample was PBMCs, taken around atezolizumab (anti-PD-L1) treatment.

In DNA form, the CDR3 reads TGTGCCAGCAGTACCCGAGTGGGGGCCCCCTCTGGAAACACCATATATTTT. Its protein product is CASSTRVGAPSGNTIYF. V is TRBV28 and J is TRBJ1-3; the D gene is possibly TRBD1 (6 bases). The length of the CDR3 is 17 residues. Germline assignment: CDR1 MDHEN and CDR2 SYDVKM. V was pared by 5 bases and J by 0 bases, with 17 bases between.